A selection of T cell receptor beta chains follows, all from one sample in a study of shared clonotypes between healthy human individuals. The assay was immunoSEQ multiplex PCR, and TCRdb's table has in-frame clones only and misses some. Among about 1.9 million clones listed, 93% were seen once. The specimen sequenced was naive CD8+ T cells from PBMCs. These receptors all stem from a young man in good health. Some clones in this sample may be carry-over from other donors' samples. CDR3s include the opening cysteine and the closing phenylalanine or tryptophan. Each record gives: clone size, V gene, J gene, D gene, CDR3 protein, CDR3 DNA. A D gene is named only where the DNA matches it firmly. Size values are once, few and many counts, or a class for expanded clones, and some rows have none.

>once|TRBV27|TRBJ2-7|NA
CASSPSGTGEQYF
TGTGCCAGCAGTCCCTCGGGGACCGGCGAGCAGTACTTC
>NA|TRBV19|TRBJ1-2|NA
CASRKGGNYGYTF
TGTGCCAGTAGGAAAGGGGGGAACTATGGCTACACCTTC
>NA|TRBV11-2|TRBJ2-5|NA
CASSPGSGPYGETQYF
TGTGCCAGCAGCCCGGGGTCAGGGCCGTACGGGGAGACCCAGTACTTC
>NA|TRBV5-6|TRBJ2-7|NA
CASSPLRALSYEQYF
TGTGCCAGCAGCCCCTTGCGGGCCCTCTCCTACGAGCAGTACTTC
>NA|TRBV19|TRBJ1-5|NA
CASWQGLGQPQHF
TGTGCCAGTTGGCAGGGTTTGGGTCAGCCCCAGCATTTT
>NA|TRBV27|TRBJ2-3|TRBD2
CASSPAGASGSRDTQYF
TGTGCCAGCAGTCCCGCTGGGGCTAGCGGGAGTAGAGATACGCAGTATTTT
>NA|TRBV6-5|TRBJ1-5|NA
CASSYLRAGNQPQHF
TGTGCCAGCAGTTATCTCCGGGCTGGCAATCAGCCCCAGCATTTT
>NA|TRBV19|TRBJ1-1|NA
CASSEDIRTPAFF
TGTGCCAGTAGTGAGGACATACGGACGCCCGCTTTCTTT
>NA|TRBV7-9|TRBJ1-1|NA
CASSLGGRQIGWAEAFF
TGTGCCAGCAGCTTAGGCGGCCGGCAGATCGGGTGGGCCGAAGCTTTCTTT
>NA|TRBV7-9|TRBJ1-1|NA
CASRAGRNTEAFF
TGTGCCAGCAGGGCGGGTAGGAACACTGAAGCTTTCTTT
>few|TRBV12-5|TRBJ1-1|TRBD1
CASGSGTGRAFF
TGTGCTAGTGGAAGCGGGACAGGGCGGGCTTTCTTT
>NA|TRBV19|TRBJ2-7|TRBD2
CASSTRANSGRPYEQYF
TGTGCCAGTAGTACCCGGGCAAATAGCGGGAGACCCTACGAGCAGTACTTC
>NA|TRBV27|TRBJ2-3|NA
CASSLGSNTQYF
TGTGCCAGCAGTTTAGGATCCAATACGCAGTATTTT
>NA|TRBV7-2|TRBJ1-5|NA
CASSLVSGRQPQHF
TGTGCCAGCAGCTTAGTTTCGGGGAGGCAGCCCCAGCATTTT
>NA|TRBV23-1|TRBJ2-1|TRBD2
CASGTRTSGSRDEQFF
TGCGCCAGCGGTACACGGACTAGCGGGAGTCGGGATGAGCAGTTCTTC
>NA|TRBV19|TRBJ1-2|TRBD1
CASSQPGQGPNYGYTF
TGTGCCAGTAGCCAACCGGGACAGGGACCAAACTATGGCTACACCTTC
>NA|TRBV27|TRBJ2-5|NA
CASRGWRETQYF
TGTGCCAGCAGGGGCTGGCGGGAGACCCAGTACTTC
>NA|TRBV5-4|TRBJ1-4|NA
CASSPPGEVEKLFF
TGTGCCAGCAGCCCTCCAGGGGAGGTTGAAAAACTGTTTTTT
>NA|TRBV14|TRBJ1-4|NA
CASSLSSEEKLFF
TGTGCCAGCAGCTTGAGTTCAGAGGAAAAACTGTTTTTT
>NA|TRBV6-5|TRBJ2-2|TRBD2
CASSPPGGRTGELFF
TGTGCCAGCAGTCCCCCGGGGGGACGCACCGGGGAGCTGTTTTTT
>NA|TRBV27|TRBJ1-5|TRBD1
CASSLSGTGNQPQHF
TGTGCCAGCAGTTTATCCGGGACAGGGAATCAGCCCCAGCATTTT
>NA|TRBV13|TRBJ2-3|NA
CASSLLSEDTQYF
TGTGCCAGCAGCTTACTGAGCGAAGATACGCAGTATTTT
>once|TRBV11-2|TRBJ1-1|TRBD1
CASSLDLGTGPEAFF
TGTGCCAGCAGCTTAGATCTGGGGACAGGGCCTGAAGCTTTCTTT
>once|TRBV4-3|TRBJ2-1|TRBD2
CASSQEGLAGEWNEQFF
TGCGCCAGCAGCCAAGAAGGACTAGCGGGAGAGTGGAATGAGCAGTTCTTC
>NA|TRBV6-6|TRBJ2-2|NA
CASSYSLGVGELFF
TGTGCCAGCAGTTACTCTCTCGGAGTAGGGGAGCTGTTTTTT
>NA|TRBV12-5|TRBJ2-3|NA
CASGLTEGATDTQYF
TGTGCTAGTGGTTTGACGGAGGGGGCCACAGATACGCAGTATTTT
>NA|TRBV27|TRBJ2-5|TRBD2
CASSPPGLGLETQYF
TGTGCCAGCAGTCCTCCGGGACTAGGGTTAGAGACCCAGTACTTC
>NA|TRBV27|TRBJ2-7|NA
CASGRGGAEQYF
TGTGCCAGCGGGCGGGGTGGCGCCGAGCAGTACTTC
>once|TRBV7-7|TRBJ2-7|TRBD2
CASSSTSGSSYEQYF
TGTGCCAGCAGCTCCACTAGCGGGTCATCCTACGAGCAGTACTTC